The 15 T cell receptor beta chains given below trace back to one sample, sequenced in a study of radiation and T cells in renal cell carcinoma. Time point described: baseline pretreatment blood. As to treatment: 15 Gy SBRT to primary tumor, nephrectomy 4 weeks later. Clones were sequenced by immunoSEQ multiplex PCR, and TCRdb holds only the in-frame ones, with some missing. This repertoire shows 140,000 or so clones, about 88% found once; its top ten account for about 12%. Sequences were derived from blood, sampled from a patient whose treatment included radiotherapy and nephrectomy. The receptors here all came from a woman between 50 and 59 years old with renal cell carcinoma.

CDR3 loop: CASRLWERDGYTF. CDR3 DNA sequence: TGTGCCAGCCGTCTCTGGGAGAGGGATGGCTACACCTTC. The chain uses TRBV19 and TRBJ1-2; D is uncertain. Looked up from germline, CDR1 is LNHDA and CDR2 is SQIVND (reference sequence). This CDR3 spans 13 amino acids. V lost 9 bases and J 6 bases, leaving 17 bases between the germline ends.

The chain recombines TRBV19 with TRBJ2-3; D is possibly TRBD2 (5 bases). Trimming took off 7 bases at V and 11 bases at J, with 22 bases between the two ends. The CDR3 loop spans 14 amino acids. CDR1 LNHDA and CDR2 SQIVND come from the germline V gene (reference sequence). As DNA, the CDR3 is TGTGCCAGTACCCCCCGAGGGCTTCCGGGCCGGCAGTATTTT. The encoded protein is CASTPRGLPGRQYF.

This clone was picked up a small number of times. This chain joins TRBV19 and TRBJ1-6; D remains unclear. There are 12 residues in the CDR3. The germline V gene encodes CDR1 LNHDA and CDR2 SQIVND (reference sequence). Trimming pared 9 bases from V and 7 bases from J, leaving 10 bases between. DNA of the CDR3: TGTGCCAGCAGGAACTCGAATTCACCCCTCCACTTT. Protein product: CASRNSNSPLHF.

The J gene is TRBJ1-3, the V gene TRBV4-2, with unresolved D. In germline, CDR1 is LGHNA, CDR2 YNFKEQ. V was cut by 5 bases and J by 4 bases, with 12 bases left in between. The CDR3 has 14 amino acids. The CDR3 DNA follows: TGTGCCAGCAGCTCTCGGAATATCGGAAACACCATATATTTT. It is translated as CASSSRNIGNTIYF.

V and J are TRBV5-1 and TRBJ2-2; D perhaps matches TRBD2 (6 bases). The CDR3 is 14 residues long. Germline CDR1 SGHRS, CDR2 YFSETQ. Trimming pared 4 bases from V and 6 bases from J, leaving 13 bases between. This CDR3 reads CASSPRGLPGELFF. CDR3 DNA sequence: TGCGCCAGCAGCCCCCGGGGGTTGCCCGGGGAGCTGTTTTTT.

The gene calls are TRBV21-1 and TRBJ2-3; the tabulated D call, TRBD1, remains unverified against the DNA. TRBV21-1 is shown as a pseudogene. CDR3 length: 17 residues. This CDR3 reads CASSKGGQEVITDTQYF. CDR3 coding DNA: TGTGCCAGCAGCAAAGGGGGACAGGAAGTTATCACAGATACGCAGTATTTT.

A few counts support this clone. The chain employs TRBV19 and TRBJ1-1; D gene ambiguous. Trimming removed 3 bases from V and 3 bases from J, with 8 bases in between. The CDR3 runs 13 residues. Germline V CDR1 and CDR2: LNHDA, SQIVND (reference sequence). The CDR3 is CASSIKPDTEAFF. As DNA, the CDR3 is TGTGCCAGTAGTATCAAACCAGACACTGAAGCTTTCTTT. The variable domain in full, completed from reference TRBV19 and TRBJ1-1, reads DGGITQSPKYLFRKEGQNVTLSCEQNLNHDAMYWYRQDPGQGLRLIYYSQIVNDFQKGDIAEGYSVSREKKESFPLTVTSAQKNPTAFYLCASSIKPDTEAFFGQGTRLTVV.

The genes are TRBV30 and TRBJ1-1, with a possible D match to TRBD1 (5 bases). V gave up 1 base and J gave up 2 bases, with 8 bases separating them. The CDR3 consists of 13 residues. Germline V gene lookup returns CDR1 GTSNPN and CDR2 SVGIG (reference sequence). The CDR3 coding sequence is TGTGCCTGGAGTGAACAGGTAAACACTGAAGCTTTCTTT. Its translation: CAWSEQVNTEAFF.

The rearrangement uses TRBV5-4 and TRBJ1-1; TRBD1 matches 10 bases. The V segment lost 4 bases and the J segment 0 bases; nucleotides outside the gene matches: 9. This CDR3 is built from 17 residues. The V gene's germline CDR1 is SGHNT and CDR2 YYREEE (reference sequence). The CDR3 reads CASSRTGGFRLNTEAFF. The CDR3 coding sequence is TGTGCCAGCAGCCGGACAGGGGGATTCCGACTGAACACTGAAGCTTTCTTT. The full variable domain, its missing parts supplied by reference TRBV5-4 and TRBJ1-1, is ETGVTQSPTHLIKTRGQQVTLRCSSQSGHNTVSWYQQALGQGPQFIFQYYREEENGRGNFPPRFSGLQFPNYSSELNVNALELDDSALYLCASSRTGGFRLNTEAFFGQGTRLTVV.

The chain has TRBV7-2 and TRBJ2-5; 8 bases map to TRBD2. The CDR3 spans 15 residues. Per the germline V gene, CDR1 is SGHTA and CDR2 is FQGNSA. Trimming took 4 bases from V and 2 from J; bases not matched to a gene: 6. The CDR3 DNA sequence: TGTGCCAGCAGCTGGGCGGGGGGCTTTCAAGAGACCCAGTACTTC. It codes for CASSWAGGFQETQYF.

V is TRBV19 and J is TRBJ1-1; TRBD1 might be the D (5 bases). V was clipped by 3 bases and J by 8 bases, with 16 bases between them. The CDR3 extends over 14 amino acids. The germline gives CDR1 LNHDA, CDR2 SQIVND (reference sequence). The CDR3 loop reads CASSIGTPGSEAFF. Written as DNA, the CDR3 is TGTGCCAGTAGTATTGGGACCCCGGGGAGCGAAGCTTTCTTT.

This CDR3 reads CASSIQMGLARGYTF. The DNA of the CDR3 is TGTGCCAGTAGTATCCAAATGGGCCTCGCCCGTGGCTACACCTTC. This sequence joins TRBV19 and TRBJ1-2; D gene uncertain. The germline V gene has CDR1 LNHDA and CDR2 SQIVND (reference sequence). V was cut by 3 bases and J by 7 bases, with 18 bases left in between. This CDR3 has 15 residues. Together with reference TRBV19 and TRBJ1-2, the CDR3 gives the full variable domain: DGGITQSPKYLFRKEGQNVTLSCEQNLNHDAMYWYRQDPGQGLRLIYYSQIVNDFQKGDIAEGYSVSREKKESFPLTVTSAQKNPTAFYLCASSIQMGLARGYTFGSGTRLTVV.

The chain joins TRBV7-9 to TRBJ1-2, with 9 bases that match TRBD1. This CDR3 contains 16 residues. The V gene's germline CDR1 is SEHNR and CDR2 FQNEAQ (reference sequence). V lost 5 bases to trimming and J lost 3 bases; unmatched junction nucleotides: 10. The CDR3 bases are TGTGCCAGCAGCCGTAACAACAGGGGGCTCGACTATGGCTACACCTTC. This translates into CASSRNNRGLDYGYTF.

V usage is TRBV9 and J usage is TRBJ2-2; 8 nucleotides align to TRBD1. Germline V lookup: CDR1 SGDLS, CDR2 YYNGEE. Trimming took 2 bases from V and 6 from J; bases not matched to a gene: 6. There are 15 residues in the CDR3. The CDR3 loop reads CASSVRTGPAGELFF. The DNA for the CDR3 is TGTGCCAGCAGCGTGCGGACAGGGCCGGCCGGGGAGCTGTTTTTT.

This sequence joins TRBV4-3 and TRBJ1-6, with D tentatively TRBD1 (6 bases). Germline CDR1 LGHNA, CDR2 YSLEER. The CDR3 totals 20 residues. Trimming pared 0 bases from V and 3 bases from J, leaving 21 bases between. CDR3 region: CASSQEGSSFQGIYNSPLHF. The DNA for the CDR3 is TGCGCCAGCAGCCAAGAGGGATCTTCTTTTCAGGGGATCTATAATTCACCCCTCCACTTT.